These 6 T cell receptor beta chains were all obtained from the same sample, sequenced in a study of CD8 T cells in ankylosing spondylitis. Antigen specificity for these receptors is unknown. Via MiXCR, TCRdb re-called the 5' RACE reads, giving one row per CDR3 protein. This sample carries about 510,000 distinct CDR3 sequences, approximately 5% of them seen once, and the ten largest clones take roughly 3.5%. General study results and limits: Seemingly distinctive of ankylosing spondylitis blood was a TCR beta motif formed by eight highly homologous variants.

The sample was blood, either unsorted or a sorted T cell fraction (not recorded which). Receptors originate from a male donor with ankylosing spondylitis.

This clonotype appeared a few times. The rearrangement joins TRBV5-6 to TRBJ2-1; the D gene is possibly TRBD1 (5 bases). The germline V gene has CDR1 SGHDT and CDR2 YYEEEE. V was trimmed by 5 bases and J by 11 bases, leaving 14 bases between them. The CDR3 totals 12 residues. CDR3 protein: CASSPGPAQQFF. The CDR3 region has the DNA TGTGCCAGCAGTCCAGGGCCGGCGCAGCAGTTCTTC.

This clonotype was counted many times. The V and J genes are TRBV7-9 and TRBJ1-1, with D unclear. V gave up 11 bases and J gave up 6 bases, with 13 bases separating them. Germline lookup yields CDR1 SEHNR and CDR2 FQNEAQ (reference sequence). This CDR3 is 11 amino acids long. DNA for the CDR3: TGTGCCCGGGTTCTAGGTTCTGAAGCTTTCTTT. It specifies CARVLGSEAFF.

This clonotype was observed many times. The gene calls are TRBV9 and TRBJ1-1; D remains ambiguous. Germline V gene sequence: CDR1 SGDLS, CDR2 YYNGEE. Trimming took 8 bases from V and 1 from J, leaving 12 bases between them. This CDR3 comprises 13 residues. In DNA form, the CDR3 reads TGTGCCAGTTCAGTAGGCTGGAACACTGAAGCTTTCTTT. Translation: CASSVGWNTEAFF.

This clonotype was recorded many times. The chain uses TRBV27 and TRBJ1-4; D ambiguous. Germline CDR1 reads MNHEY; CDR2 reads SMNVEV (reference sequence). Trimming left V 8 bases short and J 8 bases short, with 15 bases between. The CDR3 runs to 13 residues. CDR3: CASCRLEGEKLFF. CDR3 sequence (DNA): TGTGCCAGCTGTCGTCTAGAAGGAGAAAAACTGTTTTTT.

This clonotype occurred many times. The CDR3 is CASSWASGRGNEQFF. The DNA of the CDR3 is TGTGCCAGCAGTTGGGCTAGCGGGAGGGGTAATGAGCAGTTCTTC. The chain carries TRBV12-3 or TRBV12-4 and TRBJ2-1, with TRBD2 matching over 12 bases. The CDR3 contains 15 residues. The trim removed 4 bases at V and 7 bases at J, leaving 5 bases unmatched.

The chain uses TRBV28 and TRBJ2-5, with D unresolved. CDR1 and CDR2 from the germline V gene are MDHEN and SYDVKM. The CDR3 has 15 residues. The germline V and J ends were trimmed by 5 bases and 3 bases, with 16 bases remaining between them. The DNA of the CDR3 is TGTGCCAGCAGTCAACTTGTTGAGATGGAAGAGACCCAGTACTTC. This sequence encodes CASSQLVEMEETQYF.